This entry concerns a single T cell receptor beta chain. Its antigen is not identified. The data belong to a study of T cell repertoires in cytomegalovirus infection. Background on the study: It was the public TCR beta signatures that indicated both CMV infection and matching HLA type. General observations from the study: Cumulative public TCR beta family frequency identified CMV carriers with the relevant HLA. The ex vivo response was dominated by HLA-C-restricted CMV-specific TCR beta clonotypes.

MiXCR was run by TCRdb on the reads, yielding one entry per CDR3 protein. This table has about 190,000 distinct CDR3 sequences, approximately 30% appearing once. With 0 bases removed from V and 8 bases from J, the gap between germline ends came to 11 bases. Germline loops: CDR1 SGHRS, CDR2 YFSETQ. The CDR3 sequence is 13 residues long. The chain uses TRBV5-1 and TRBJ1-2; D possibly corresponds to TRBD1 (6 bases). The sequenced sample consisted of PBMCs. This receptor was identified in a human donor in good health (CMV status not recorded). Some clones in this sample may be carry-over from other donors' samples. DNA of the CDR3: TGCGCCAGCAGCTTGGATCAGGGGCGAGGCTACACCTTC. This translates into CASSLDQGRGYTF.